This TCR beta chain was recorded in a study of cytomegalovirus exposure and HLA in healthy donors. Whole-study findings and limits: Most CMV-associated TCR beta chains appeared HLA-restricted in a later analysis. In a later analysis, TCR association rates varied by HLA locus: DRB1 most, HLA-C fewest.

As for this clone: What it binds is unknown.

This CDR3 is 12 amino acids long. Germline V gene sequence: CDR1 SQVTM, CDR2 ANQGSEA. The V and J ends lost 4 bases and 4 bases, in that order; junction bases with no gene match: 3. PCR primers comprised 60 Vbeta and 13 Jbeta primers. The protocol was immunoSEQ multiplex PCR, while the TCRdb copy is restricted to in-frame clones and leaves out a portion. This table holds approximately 100,000 clones, roughly 82% found once. The sequenced material came from PBMCs. V usage is TRBV29-1 and J usage is TRBJ1-2; 7 bases agree with TRBD1. This clonotype originated in a middle-aged man in good health and CMV-seronegative. The CDR3 loop reads CSVVTGSYGYTF. The CDR3 DNA follows: TGCAGCGTTGTGACAGGGAGCTATGGCTACACCTTC.